This T cell receptor beta chain was observed in a study of blood T cell repertoires in COVID-19. Study context: Collection of acute and convalescent COVID-19 samples took place in the United States, Italy and Spain. PBMCs, B-cell-depleted T cells, or T cells provided the cDNA or gDNA that made up the material.

Clones were sequenced by immunoSEQ multiplex PCR, and TCRdb holds only the in-frame ones, with some missing. Of 130,000 or so clones listed, approximately 89% were seen once; the top ten hold 9% to 12%. The origin of this receptor is a man aged 45 to 65 with acute or convalescent COVID-19. The specimen sequenced was peripheral blood.

The CDR3 DNA reads as TGTGCCAGCAGCGTAGATAGTGGGACAGGGTTTTTGGGCGCTGAAGCTTTCTTT. It codes for CASSVDSGTGFLGAEAFF. The chain has TRBV9 and TRBJ1-1; 9 bases agree with TRBD1. The CDR3 sequence is 18 residues long. V gave up 0 bases and J gave up 6 bases; unmatched junction bases: 15. Germline V gene sequence: CDR1 SGDLS, CDR2 YYNGEE.